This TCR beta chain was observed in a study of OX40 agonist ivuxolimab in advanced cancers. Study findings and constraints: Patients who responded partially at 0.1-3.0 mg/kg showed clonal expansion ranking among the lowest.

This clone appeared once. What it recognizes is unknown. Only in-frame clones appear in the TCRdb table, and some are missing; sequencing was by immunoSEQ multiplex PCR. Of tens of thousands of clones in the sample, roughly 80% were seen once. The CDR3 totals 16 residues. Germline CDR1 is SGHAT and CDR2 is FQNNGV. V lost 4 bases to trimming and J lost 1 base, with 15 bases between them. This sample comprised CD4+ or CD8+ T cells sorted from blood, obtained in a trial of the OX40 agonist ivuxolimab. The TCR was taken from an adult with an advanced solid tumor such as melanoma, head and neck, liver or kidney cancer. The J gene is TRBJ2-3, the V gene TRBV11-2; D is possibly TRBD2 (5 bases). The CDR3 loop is CASSSAGPSGTDTQYF. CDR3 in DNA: TGTGCCAGCAGCTCTGCGGGTCCCTCCGGCACAGATACGCAGTATTTT.